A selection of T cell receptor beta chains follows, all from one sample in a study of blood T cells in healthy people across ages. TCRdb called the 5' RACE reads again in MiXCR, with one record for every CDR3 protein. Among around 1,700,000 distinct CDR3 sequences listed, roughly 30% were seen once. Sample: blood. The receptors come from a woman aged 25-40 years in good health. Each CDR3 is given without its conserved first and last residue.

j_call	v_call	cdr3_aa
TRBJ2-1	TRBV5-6	ASSKGTSGNNEQF
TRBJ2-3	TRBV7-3	ASSSGSGSTDTQY
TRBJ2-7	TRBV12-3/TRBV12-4	ASSRAGGPSEQY
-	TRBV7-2	ASSYAGESYNEQY
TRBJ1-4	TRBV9	ASSVWEGNNEKLF
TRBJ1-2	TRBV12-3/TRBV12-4	ASSFRQGSYGYT
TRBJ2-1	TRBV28	ASSSTGANNEQF
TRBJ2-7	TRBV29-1	SGIDVSYEQY
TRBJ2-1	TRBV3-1	ASSQLRYNEQF
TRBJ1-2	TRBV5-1	ASSFVAGQGKNNYGYT
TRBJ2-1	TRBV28	ASSLSAGGRAVYNEQF
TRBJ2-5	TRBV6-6	ASLSGGEQY
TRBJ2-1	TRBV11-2	AGSLEGTLYNEQF
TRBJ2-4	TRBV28	ASSSGQGTLAKNIQY